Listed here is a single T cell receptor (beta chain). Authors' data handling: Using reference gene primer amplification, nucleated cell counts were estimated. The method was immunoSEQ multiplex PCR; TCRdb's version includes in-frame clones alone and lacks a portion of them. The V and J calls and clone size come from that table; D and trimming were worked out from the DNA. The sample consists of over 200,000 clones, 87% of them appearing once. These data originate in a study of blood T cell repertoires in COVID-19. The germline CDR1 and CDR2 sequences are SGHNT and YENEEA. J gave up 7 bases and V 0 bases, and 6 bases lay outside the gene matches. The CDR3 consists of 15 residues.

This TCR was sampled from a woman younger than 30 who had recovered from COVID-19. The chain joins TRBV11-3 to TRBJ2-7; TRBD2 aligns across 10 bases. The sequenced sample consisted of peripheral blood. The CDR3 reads CASSLESGRAGEQYF. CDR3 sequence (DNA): TGTGCCAGCAGCTTAGAGAGCGGGAGGGCCGGTGAGCAGTACTTC.